These T cell receptor beta chains were read from a single sample in a study of CD8 T cells in Susac syndrome. MiXCR was run by TCRdb on the immunoSEQ multiplex PCR reads, yielding one entry per CDR3 protein. The data show about 150,000 distinct CDR3 sequences, with about 95% seen just once and over 0.12% held by the top ten. Sequenced input: CD8+ T cells from PBMCs. The receptors were gathered from a human donor with multiple sclerosis. Each CDR3 is given with its conserved first and last residue. D genes are given only for firm matches. Not every row has a clone size; where given, it reads once, few, many or a size class.

>-|TRBJ2-1|TRBV20-1|once
CSASSGTPQFF
TGCAGTGCTAGTTCAGGGACGCCCCAGTTCTTC
>TRBD1|TRBJ1-1|TRBV30|-
CAWMGQVNTEAFF
TGTGCCTGGATGGGACAGGTGAACACTGAAGCTTTCTTT
>-|TRBJ2-1|TRBV12-3/TRBV12-4|few
CASSPKGDEQFF
TGTGCCAGCAGTCCTAAAGGCGATGAGCAGTTCTTC
>TRBD2|TRBJ2-7|TRBV9|-
CASSRVSGGAHEQYF
TGTGCCAGCAGCCGGGTTAGCGGGGGGGCCCACGAGCAGTACTTC
>TRBD1|TRBJ2-5|TRBV11-2|few
CASSPGQGRETQYF
TGTGCCAGCAGCCCTGGACAGGGGCGAGAGACCCAGTACTTC
>-|TRBJ2-2|TRBV25-1|-
CASSQQGSNTGELFF
TGTGCCAGTTCCCAGCAGGGGTCCAACACCGGGGAGCTGTTTTTT
>-|TRBJ1-2|TRBV12-5|-
CASGLVAGNYGYTF
TGTGCTAGTGGTTTGGTAGCAGGCAACTATGGCTACACCTTC
>-|TRBJ2-3|TRBV20-1|-
CSAPHPVTDTQYF
TGCAGTGCCCCGCATCCGGTCACAGATACGCAGTATTTT
>-|TRBJ2-7|TRBV6-5|-
CASSYSGEEPYEQYF
TGTGCCAGCAGTTACTCCGGCGAGGAGCCCTACGAGCAGTACTTC
>-|TRBJ2-3|TRBV28|-
CASSLDNTDTQYF
TGTGCCAGCAGTCTCGACAACACAGATACGCAGTATTTT
>-|TRBJ2-7|TRBV5-1|once
CASSARPDYEQYF
TGCGCCAGCAGCGCCAGACCCGACTACGAGCAGTACTTC
>-|TRBJ2-3|TRBV3-1|-
CASSQDSGFTDTQYF
TGTGCCAGCAGCCAAGATTCCGGATTCACAGATACGCAGTATTTT
>-|TRBJ2-7|TRBV12-3/TRBV12-4|-
CASSPFQSGSLDEQYF
TGTGCCAGCAGCCCGTTCCAGTCGGGATCTCTGGACGAGCAGTACTTC
>-|TRBJ2-2|TRBV29-1|-
CSVGLGGTGELFF
TGCAGCGTTGGCTTAGGGGGCACCGGGGAGCTGTTTTTT
>TRBD1|TRBJ1-6|TRBV4-1|-
CASSQDTGTGKSPLHF
TGCGCCAGCAGCCAAGATACAGGGACAGGGAAGTCACCCCTCCACTTT
>TRBD1|TRBJ2-3|TRBV20-1|-
CSARTRGLGDTQYF
TGCAGTGCTAGAACCAGGGGGCTAGGAGATACGCAGTATTTT
>-|TRBJ1-1|TRBV19|-
CASTADSTEAFF
TGTGCCAGTACGGCAGACTCTACTGAAGCTTTCTTT
>-|TRBJ1-5|TRBV7-6|-
CASSPGAYNQPQHF
TGTGCCAGCAGCCCCGGGGCCTACAATCAGCCCCAGCATTTT
>TRBD1|TRBJ2-7|TRBV29-1|-
CSVMGQRAYEQYF
TGCAGCGTTATGGGACAGAGAGCCTACGAGCAGTACTTC
>TRBD1|TRBJ1-1|TRBV29-1|-
CSAEGGDSRDTEAFF
TGCAGCGCCGAAGGGGGCGACTCTAGGGACACTGAAGCTTTCTTT
>-|TRBJ1-1|TRBV30|-
CAWSVLSSNTEAFF
TGTGCCTGGAGTGTACTGTCCTCAAACACTGAAGCTTTCTTT
>-|TRBJ1-2|TRBV29-1|once
CSVDLDGYGGYTF
TGCAGCGTCGATCTCGACGGGTACGGCGGCTACACCTTC
>TRBD2|TRBJ2-1|TRBV6-6|-
CASDSGGYNEQFF
TGTGCCAGCGATAGCGGGGGGTACAATGAGCAGTTCTTC
>-|TRBJ1-1|TRBV9|few
CASSFGRENTEAFF
TGTGCCAGCAGCTTCGGACGGGAGAACACTGAAGCTTTCTTT
>TRBD1|TRBJ1-2|TRBV13|-
CASSSSSGTGDYGYTF
TGTGCCAGCAGTTCATCATCCGGGACAGGGGACTATGGCTACACCTTC
>-|TRBJ2-1|TRBV29-1|-
CSVAGGLYNEQFF
TGCAGCGTTGCGGGGGGCCTCTACAATGAGCAGTTCTTC
>-|TRBJ2-5|TRBV30|-
CAWRGLEYQETQYF
TGTGCCTGGAGGGGCCTAGAGTACCAAGAGACCCAGTACTTC
>TRBD1|TRBJ2-1|TRBV4-1|-
CATSRDRVGEQFF
TGCGCCACCTCCCGGGACAGGGTCGGTGAGCAGTTCTTC
>-|TRBJ2-7|TRBV29-1|-
CSVIKDGQYF
TGCAGCGTTATTAAGGACGGGCAGTACTTC
>TRBD1|TRBJ2-3|TRBV7-9|-
CASSLARQGAGDTQYF
TGTGCCAGCAGCTTAGCGAGACAGGGGGCAGGAGATACGCAGTATTTT
>-|TRBJ2-1|TRBV2|-
CASRLNPYNEQFF
TGTGCCAGCAGGCTAAACCCCTACAATGAGCAGTTCTTC
>-|TRBJ2-2|TRBV20-1|-
CSATGDTGELFF
TGCAGTGCTACAGGAGACACCGGGGAGCTGTTTTTT
>TRBD1|TRBJ1-6|TRBV5-4|-
CASCEGTEPNSPLHF
TGTGCCAGCTGCGAGGGGACAGAGCCGAATTCACCCCTCCACTTT
>TRBD1|TRBJ1-1|TRBV30|-
CAWSYGQGTEAFF
TGTGCCTGGAGTTACGGACAGGGGACTGAAGCTTTCTTT
>-|TRBJ1-1|TRBV29-1|-
CSGGAEAFF
TGCAGCGGAGGGGCTGAAGCTTTCTTT
>TRBD2|TRBJ2-7|TRBV20-1|-
CSVSSGLAKYEQYF
TGCAGTGTTTCCTCTGGACTAGCGAAATACGAGCAGTACTTC
>-|TRBJ2-5|TRBV24-1|-
CALPPLYQETQYF
TGTGCCCTCCCCCCGCTGTACCAAGAGACCCAGTACTTC
>-|TRBJ1-5|TRBV29-1|-
CSVETGLGQPQHF
TGCAGCGTTGAAACAGGGTTGGGTCAGCCCCAGCATTTT
>-|TRBJ1-1|TRBV2|-
CASSAGAWGNTEAFF
TGTGCCAGCAGTGCGGGAGCTTGGGGGAACACTGAAGCTTTCTTT
>-|TRBJ1-1|TRBV29-1|-
CSVGGNKNQAEAFF
TGCAGCGTTGGAGGGAACAAAAATCAGGCTGAAGCTTTCTTT
>-|TRBJ2-1|TRBV11-2|-
CASAEGWYNEQFF
TGTGCCAGCGCGGAGGGGTGGTACAATGAGCAGTTCTTC
>TRBD2|TRBJ2-7|TRBV29-1|-
CSVDLGGSSYEQYF
TGCAGCGTTGACCTGGGGGGGAGCTCCTACGAGCAGTACTTC
>-|TRBJ1-2|TRBV29-1|-
CSAGEGDGYTF
TGCAGCGCCGGAGAGGGGGACGGCTACACCTTC
>-|TRBJ1-2|TRBV5-1|-
CASSTMRGEVGYTF
TGCGCCAGCAGCACTATGCGGGGAGAAGTAGGCTACACCTTC
>TRBD1|TRBJ2-5|TRBV27|-
CASRLGTGARETQYF
TGTGCCAGCCGACTCGGGACAGGGGCCCGCGAGACCCAGTACTTC
>-|TRBJ1-1|TRBV9|once
CASSVVYGVNTEAFF
TGTGCCAGCAGCGTAGTGTACGGAGTCAACACTGAAGCTTTCTTT
>-|TRBJ2-5|TRBV12-3/TRBV12-4|-
CASSPAGQRKETQYF
TGTGCCAGCAGTCCAGCGGGACAGAGAAAAGAGACCCAGTACTTC
>-|TRBJ2-7|TRBV23-1|-
CASSQSVRLYEQYF
TGCGCCAGCAGTCAATCGGTCAGACTTTACGAGCAGTACTTC
>-|TRBJ1-2|TRBV20-1|-
CSAREEWSYGYTF
TGCAGTGCTAGAGAGGAATGGAGCTATGGCTACACCTTC
>-|TRBJ1-6|TRBV30|-
CAWSSGTLSPLHF
TGTGCCTGGAGTTCCGGGACACTCTCGCCCCTCCACTTT
>TRBD1|TRBJ1-2|TRBV29-1|once
CSASGTRTGPLGYTF
TGCAGCGCCTCGGGGACCAGGACAGGTCCCTTGGGCTACACCTTC